The TCR beta chain under discussion was sequenced for a study of blood T cells in healthy people across ages. Broader study findings: In older individuals, TCR beta diversity per million T cells was lower, falling roughly linearly with age. What prevented conclusive comparison of naive and antigen-experienced cells was that PBMCs were unsorted. Shifts in expanded clonotypes may have been confounded by donor CMV status, which was unknown. Observed TCR beta diversity showed a strong correlation with the percentage of naive T cells as measured by flow cytometry.

A note on this clonotype: Its antigen is undetermined.

The CDR3 spans 14 residues. Germline CDR1 is DFQATT and CDR2 is SNEGSKA (reference sequence). V lost 2 bases, J lost 6 bases, and 4 bases stayed unmatched. For the second PCR, which ran for about 6 to 11 cycles, a sample-barcoded 5' primer and a J-beta primer mix were used. One entry per CDR3 protein, called by TCRdb with MiXCR from the 5' RACE reads. This table has roughly 1,800,000 distinct CDR3 sequences, 49% appearing once. The sample consisted of blood. This receptor was obtained from a woman in her thirties or forties in good health. The V and J genes are TRBV20-1 and TRBJ2-3, with 11 bases aligning to TRBD2. CDR3 sequence (DNA): TGCAGTGCTAGACTAGCGGGGGGCTGGGATACGCAGTATTTT. Its protein product is CSARLAGGWDTQYF.